This TCR beta chain was found in a study of blood T cells in healthy people across ages. Study as a whole: In model experiments, template switching was able to capture about one barcoded beta molecule for every two T cells that were present.

Donation came from healthy Caucasian individuals in Russia who were aged about 6 to 95. Total RNA extracted from each sample amounted to at least 6 micrograms. Primed by a sample-barcoded 5' primer and a J-beta primer mix, a second PCR proceeded for 7 to 11 cycles. Each cDNA molecule received a tag from a template-switch adaptor that had 12 random nucleotides. One entry per CDR3 protein results from TCRdb running MiXCR on the 5' RACE reads. Of roughly 800,000 distinct CDR3 sequences listed, 58% are singletons. This CDR3 has 13 amino acids. V was trimmed by 7 bases and J by 5 bases, leaving 12 bases between them. Germline CDR1 MNHEY, CDR2 SVGEGT.

The receptor comes from a man aged 25-45 years in good health. This chain uses TRBV6-2 or TRBV6-3 with TRBJ2-1; no firm D call. The sample was blood. The CDR3 spells CASTLHTNNEQFF. Here the CDR3 DNA reads TGTGCCAGCACTCTCCACACCAACAATGAGCAGTTCTTC.